Following are 17 T cell receptor beta chains from one sample sequenced in a study of blood T cell repertoires in COVID-19. Method: immunoSEQ multiplex PCR; TCRdb's copy keeps in-frame clones and lacks some. The table lists roughly 130,000 clones, approximately 90% of them singletons. The sample comprised peripheral blood. The receptor set was obtained from a human donor with COVID-19, enrolled during active disease. The donor label of this sample is uncertain.

The chain recombines TRBV6-6 with TRBJ1-1; 11 positions agree with TRBD1. The CDR3 sequence is 14 residues long. V lost 5 bases to trimming and J lost 10 bases; unmatched junction nucleotides: 9. Germline CDR1 reads MNHNY; CDR2 reads SVGAGI (reference sequence). CDR3 coding DNA: TGTGCCAGCAGTACAGGACAGGGGGCGGCTGGAGCTTTCTTT. Its protein is CASSTGQGAAGAFF.

V is TRBV2 and J is TRBJ1-2; 9 bases are a match to TRBD1. Unmatched junction bases numbered 1, after V lost 8 bases and J lost 3 bases. The CDR3 runs to 12 residues. Germline V CDR1 and CDR2: SNHLY, FYNNEI. The CDR3 spells CASGDRDYGYTF. The CDR3 nucleotides are TGTGCCAGCGGGGACAGGGACTATGGCTACACCTTC.

CDR3 protein: CASRVAEGHNEQFF. In DNA form, the CDR3 reads TGTGCCAGCAGAGTAGCGGAGGGCCACAATGAGCAGTTCTTC. The V call is TRBV2, the J call TRBJ2-1, with D perhaps TRBD2 (6 bases). Per germline, CDR1 SNHLY and CDR2 FYNNEI. The CDR3 extends over 14 amino acids. Trimming left V 6 bases short and J 5 bases short, with 14 bases between.

The chain uses TRBV19 and TRBJ1-1; 7 nucleotides align to TRBD1. This CDR3 has 14 amino acids. Trimming at V came to 7 bases and at J to 1 base, leaving 6 bases not matched to a gene. Germline V gives CDR1 LNHDA, CDR2 SQIVND (reference sequence). CDR3 coding DNA: TGTGCCAGTAAAGAGAGACAGGGGAACACTGAAGCTTTCTTT. Amino acids: CASKERQGNTEAFF. The full variable domain, with the rest looked up from reference TRBV19 and TRBJ1-1, is DGGITQSPKYLFRKEGQNVTLSCEQNLNHDAMYWYRQDPGQGLRLIYYSQIVNDFQKGDIAEGYSVSREKKESFPLTVTSAQKNPTAFYLCASKERQGNTEAFFGQGTRLTVV.

This clone is a singleton in its sample. The chain uses TRBV7-6 and TRBJ2-1, with a tentative D call TRBD2 (5 bases). The CDR3 extends over 14 amino acids. Germline V gene sequence: CDR1 SGHVS, CDR2 FNYEAQ. V lost 5 bases, J lost 1 base, and 9 bases lay in between. The CDR3 loop reads CASSPRESYNEQFF. The CDR3 nucleotides are TGTGCCAGCAGCCCTAGGGAGTCCTACAATGAGCAGTTCTTC. The full variable domain, completed using reference TRBV7-6 and TRBJ2-1, is GAGVSQSPRYKVTKRGQDVALRCDPISGHVSLYWYRQALGQGPEFLTYFNYEAQQDKSGLPNDRFSAERPEGSISTLTIQRTEQRDSAMYRCASSPRESYNEQFFGPGTRLTVL.

The chain is built from TRBV2 and TRBJ2-7, with D perhaps matching TRBD1 (5 bases). Germline assignment: CDR1 SNHLY and CDR2 FYNNEI. Trimming took 4 bases from V and 2 from J, leaving 12 bases between them. The CDR3 sequence is 14 residues long. DNA of the CDR3: TGTGCCAGCAGTGTACAGGAGCCTACCTACGAGCAGTACTTC. This sequence encodes CASSVQEPTYEQYF.

This chain connects TRBV5-1 to TRBJ1-2, with 10 bases aligning to TRBD1. The V gene end was trimmed by 7 bases and the J gene end by 4 bases; junction bases not matched to a gene: 4. The CDR3 sequence is 13 residues long. The germline gives CDR1 SGHRS, CDR2 YFSETQ. The CDR3, as DNA: TGCGCCAGCTCCGGACAGGGGGGCTATGGCTACACCTTC. Protein sequence: CASSGQGGYGYTF.

The count of this clone is one. V is TRBV6-5 and J is TRBJ2-7; the match to TRBD1 covers 9 bases. The germline V gene has CDR1 MNHEY and CDR2 SVGAGI. Unmatched junction bases numbered 5, after V lost 5 bases and J lost 3 bases. There are 14 residues in the CDR3. CDR3 amino acids: CASSTGTGIYEQYF. CDR3 DNA: TGTGCCAGCAGTACCGGGACAGGGATCTACGAGCAGTACTTC.

J is TRBJ2-7 and V is TRBV3-1 (or the pseudogene TRBV3-2), with 10 bases matching TRBD1. The CDR3 runs 15 residues. V lost 2 bases and J lost 4; bases outside the gene matches: 5. Germline V gene lookup returns CDR1 LGHDT and CDR2 YNNKEL (reference sequence). CDR3 residues: CASSQPGTGVYEQYF. DNA for the CDR3: TGTGCCAGCAGCCAACCCGGGACAGGGGTTTACGAGCAGTACTTC.

This chain connects TRBV18 to TRBJ2-1; D may be TRBD1 (5 bases). V was pared by 2 bases and J by 4 bases, with 12 bases between. From germline, CDR1 is KGHSH and CDR2 LQKENI. This CDR3 comprises 15 residues. CDR3 nucleotides: TGTGCCAGCTCACCAGTGGACACCATTTACAATGAGCAGTTCTTC. Translated: CASSPVDTIYNEQFF.

This clone was recorded only once. V usage is TRBV7-9 and J usage is TRBJ1-1, with D perhaps matching TRBD1 (6 bases). CDR1 SEHNR and CDR2 FQNEAQ come from the germline V gene (reference sequence). The CDR3 totals 14 residues. The V gene lost 5 bases and the J gene lost 6 bases, with 16 bases spanning the gap. For the CDR3, the DNA is TGTGCCAGCAGCCCCCAGGGGCTTCTAGCTGAAGCTTTCTTT. Protein product: CASSPQGLLAEAFF.

This clone came up once. This chain links TRBV30 with TRBJ2-4, with TRBD1 identical over 7 bases. The V gene end was trimmed by 4 bases and the J gene end by 5 bases; junction bases not matched to a gene: 5. The CDR3 sequence is 13 residues long. The germline V gene has CDR1 GTSNPN and CDR2 SVGIG (reference sequence). The CDR3 sequence: CAWNGQAENIQYF. CDR3 nucleotides: TGTGCCTGGAACGGACAGGCCGAAAACATTCAGTACTTC.

This rearrangement joins TRBV5-4 to TRBJ1-1; D uncertain. This CDR3 has 14 residues. Germline CDR1 reads SGHNT; CDR2 reads YYREEE (reference sequence). V dropped 2 bases and J dropped 1 base, with 9 bases sitting between them. The CDR3 here is CASSFISGNTEAFF. CDR3 DNA sequence: TGTGCCAGCAGCTTTATTAGTGGGAACACTGAAGCTTTCTTT.

The J gene is TRBJ1-5, the V gene TRBV21-1; the D call TRBD1 from the table was never checked on the DNA. TRBV21-1 is given as a pseudogene. CDR3 length equals 16 residues. The CDR3 sequence is CASSKGGQGQLWPQHF. DNA of the CDR3: TGTGCCAGCAGCAAAGGGGGACAGGGTCAACTCTGGCCCCAGCATTTT.

The chain couples TRBV11-2 to TRBJ2-3; TRBD2 might be the D (5 bases). V gave up 6 bases and J gave up 1 base, with 14 bases separating them. The CDR3 is 15 amino acids. Germline CDR1 and CDR2: SGHAT and FQNNGV. CDR3 sequence (DNA): TGTGCCAGCAGTCCCCGGGGTCTTGGCACAGATACGCAGTATTTT. It translates to CASSPRGLGTDTQYF.

The rearrangement uses TRBV18 and TRBJ1-4, with 7 bases matching TRBD1. Trimming cost V 4 bases and J 4 bases; bases outside gene matches: 6. Germline loops: CDR1 KGHSH, CDR2 LQKENI. The CDR3 is 15 amino acids. CDR3 sequence: CASSRTGTDNEKLFF. The CDR3 DNA follows: TGTGCCAGCTCACGGACCGGGACAGATAATGAAAAACTGTTTTTT.

This chain links TRBV2 with TRBJ2-7; TRBD1 matches at 10 bases. This CDR3 is 14 amino acids long. CDR1 SNHLY and CDR2 FYNNEI come from the germline V gene. Unmatched junction bases numbered 8, after V lost 6 bases and J lost 6 bases. CDR3: CASRNRDRGGEQYF. The CDR3 bases are TGTGCCAGCAGAAACCGGGACAGGGGCGGCGAGCAGTACTTC.